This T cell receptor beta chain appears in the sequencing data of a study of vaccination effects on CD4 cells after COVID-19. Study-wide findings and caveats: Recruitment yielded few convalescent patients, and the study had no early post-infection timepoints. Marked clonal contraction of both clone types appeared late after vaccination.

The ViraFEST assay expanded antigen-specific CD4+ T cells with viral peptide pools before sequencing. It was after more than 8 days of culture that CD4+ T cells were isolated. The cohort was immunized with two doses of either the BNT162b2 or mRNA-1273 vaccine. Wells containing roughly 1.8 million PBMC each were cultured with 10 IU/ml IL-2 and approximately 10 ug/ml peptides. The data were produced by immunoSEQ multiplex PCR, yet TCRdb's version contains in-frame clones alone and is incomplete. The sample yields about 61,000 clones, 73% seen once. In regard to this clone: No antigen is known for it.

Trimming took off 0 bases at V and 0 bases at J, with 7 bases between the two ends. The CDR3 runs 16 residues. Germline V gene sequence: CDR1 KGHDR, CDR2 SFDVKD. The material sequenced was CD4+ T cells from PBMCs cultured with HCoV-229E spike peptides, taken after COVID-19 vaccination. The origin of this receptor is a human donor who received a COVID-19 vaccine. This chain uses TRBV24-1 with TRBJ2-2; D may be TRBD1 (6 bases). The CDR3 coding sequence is TGTGCCACCAGTGATTTGAGGGGGTCGAACACCGGGGAGCTGTTTTTT. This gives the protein CATSDLRGSNTGELFF.